These 30 T cell receptor beta chains share one sample of origin, sequenced in a study of blood T cells in healthy people across ages. The second PCR ran about 6 to 12 cycles with a sample-barcoded 5' primer and J-beta primers. TCRdb analysed the 5' RACE reads with MiXCR anew, one entry per CDR3 protein. The sample has about 1.7 million distinct CDR3 sequences, 28% seen once. The source material was blood. The source of these receptors is a woman aged 25 to 39 in good health.

The chain links TRBV28 to TRBJ1-4; D unresolved. CDR1 and CDR2 from the germline V gene are MDHEN and SYDVKM. The V end was cut by 5 bases, the J end by 8 bases, with 21 bases between. The CDR3 loop spans 16 amino acids. CDR3 sequence: CASSTDARLGREKLFF. The CDR3 DNA sequence: TGTGCCAGCAGTACCGACGCCCGACTTGGACGGGAAAAACTGTTTTTT. Full variable domain (missing parts from reference TRBV28 and TRBJ1-4): DVKVTQSSRYLVKRTGEKVFLECVQDMDHENMFWYRQDPGLGLRLIYFSYDVKMKEKGDIPEGYSVSREKKERFSLILESASTNQTSMYLCASSTDARLGREKLFFGSGTQLSVL.

This clonotype showed up just a few times. One end of the junction is discordant with germline, which a read error may explain. The rearrangement joins TRBV7-9 to TRBJ2-1; the match to TRBD1 covers 11 bases. Germline CDR1 SEHNR, CDR2 FQNEAQ (reference sequence). The CDR3 has 16 residues. CDR3 residues: CASGFGQGATLDEQFF. DNA of the CDR3: TGTGCCAGCGGCTTCGGACAGGGGGCGACTTTGGATGAGCAGTTCTTC.

CDR3 DNA: TGTGCCAGCAGCTTGAGCGGGAGTTGTGATACGCAGTATTTT. It specifies CASSLSGSCDTQYF. V and J are TRBV7-2 and TRBJ2-3, with 8 bases lining up with TRBD2. CDR1 is SGHTA and CDR2 is FQGNSA in the germline V gene. The ends lost 3 bases at V and 6 bases at J; junction bases unmatched: 5. The CDR3 has 14 amino acids. Complete variable domain (other parts from reference TRBV7-2 and TRBJ2-3): GAGVSQSPSNKVTEKGKDVELRCDPISGHTALYWYRQSLGQGLEFLIYFQGNSAPDKSGLPSDRFSAERTGGSVSTLTIQRTQQEDSAVYLCASSLSGSCDTQYFGPGTRLTVL.

Note on this clonotype: The junction departs from germline at one end; a sequencing error may be responsible. The rearrangement joins TRBV18 to TRBJ2-7, with a possible D match to TRBD2 (6 bases). The germline CDR1 and CDR2 sequences are KGHSH and LQKENI. This CDR3 has 14 residues. The chain's CDR3 is CTSVRDGSSYEQYF. CDR3 nucleotide sequence: TGTACCAGTGTTAGGGACGGGAGCTCCTACGAGCAGTACTTC.

In this sample, this clonotype turned up many times. The chain has TRBV7-9 and TRBJ2-1, with a possible D match to TRBD1 (6 bases). The V end lost 2 bases, the J end lost 4 bases, and 12 bases lay between the germline ends. From germline, CDR1 is SEHNR and CDR2 FQNEAQ (reference sequence). The CDR3 loop spans 15 amino acids. The CDR3 protein is CASSLSRQGYNEQFF. The CDR3 DNA sequence: TGTGCCAGCAGCTTATCTCGGCAGGGGTACAATGAGCAGTTCTTC.

The V call is TRBV6-1, the J call TRBJ1-2; D ambiguous. CDR1 and CDR2 (germline): MNHNS, SASEGT. Trimming took off 4 bases at V and 3 bases at J, with 12 bases between the two ends. The CDR3 spans 14 residues. CDR3 protein: CASSAYAGDYGYTF. The CDR3 coding sequence is TGTGCCAGCAGTGCCTACGCAGGCGACTATGGCTACACCTTC.

The table lists this clonotype with a few counts. V usage is TRBV6-2 or TRBV6-3 and J usage is TRBJ2-7; D unclear. The V gene lost 4 bases and the J gene lost 2 bases, with 12 bases spanning the gap. This CDR3 comprises 14 residues. CDR1 MNHEY and CDR2 SVGEGT come from the germline V gene. For the CDR3, the DNA is TGTGCCAGCAGTTCTGCCCTAGGCGCCTACGAGCAGTACTTC. It encodes CASSSALGAYEQYF.

The rearrangement links TRBV6-5 to TRBJ2-3, with TRBD1 matching 9 bases. Germline trimming cut 5 bases from V and 6 bases from J; bases unmatched to any gene: 9. The germline V gene encodes CDR1 MNHEY and CDR2 SVGAGI. CDR3 size: 15 residues. CDR3 in amino acids: CASSTPGTGTDTQYF. Here the CDR3 DNA reads TGTGCCAGCAGTACGCCCGGGACAGGGACCGATACGCAGTATTTT.

The J gene is TRBJ1-1, the V gene TRBV27, with a weak D call TRBD1 (5 bases). The V gene lost 2 bases and the J gene lost 2 bases, with 12 bases spanning the gap. The germline V gene has CDR1 MNHEY and CDR2 SMNVEV (reference sequence). The CDR3 is 15 amino acids. The CDR3 sequence is CASSLVGALNTEAFF. The CDR3 coding sequence is TGTGCCAGCAGTTTAGTAGGGGCCTTAAACACTGAAGCTTTCTTT.

This clonotype was counted a few times. A read error is possible here, since a much larger clone lies one base away. This rearrangement joins TRBV5-1 to TRBJ2-1; unclear D gene. The CDR3 is 11 amino acids. Germline V lookup: CDR1 SGHRS, CDR2 YFSETQ. Written as DNA, the CDR3 is TGCGCCAGCAGCTTGGAGTTCGAGCAGTGCTTC. This sequence encodes CASSLEFEQCF.

This clonotype was recorded many times. V gene TRBV24-1 combines with J gene TRBJ2-7, with unresolved D. The CDR3 is 13 residues long. CDR1 and CDR2 from the germline V gene are KGHDR and SFDVKD. Trimming took 0 bases from V and 6 from J, leaving 8 bases between them. DNA for the CDR3: TGTGCCACCAGTGATTTGACATTGGGCGAGCAGTACTTC. Its protein product is CATSDLTLGEQYF.

The table lists this clonotype with a few counts. The chain recombines TRBV24-1 with TRBJ2-6; possibly TRBD1 or TRBD2 for D (6 bases each). From germline, CDR1 is KGHDR and CDR2 SFDVKD. With 2 bases removed from V and 4 bases from J, the gap between germline ends came to 17 bases. The CDR3 loop spans 18 amino acids. CDR3 in DNA: TGTGCCACCAGTGATTCGGGGGCAGCGCCGGTCGGGGCCAACGTCCTGACTTTC. It specifies CATSDSGAAPVGANVLTF.

There are a few counts of this clonotype. The chain has TRBV2 and TRBJ1-5; D perhaps matches TRBD1 (5 bases). The V gene's germline CDR1 is SNHLY and CDR2 FYNNEI. CDR3 length: 14 residues. Trimming shortened V by 6 bases and J by 4 bases, and 13 bases separated the two germline ends. CDR3 DNA sequence: TGTGCCAGCAGCACCCAGGGTTTTAATCAGCCCCAGCATTTT. Translating it yields CASSTQGFNQPQHF.

The rearrangement uses TRBV5-5 and TRBJ2-7; tentative D call: TRBD1 (6 bases). V lost 4 bases and J 12 bases, leaving 26 bases between the germline ends. Germline CDR1 is SGHKS and CDR2 is YYEKEE (reference sequence). CDR3 length equals 15 residues. DNA of the CDR3: TGTGCCAGCAGCCCTTCCGTGACAGGCCCCCTCACTTGGTACTTC. Its protein product is CASSPSVTGPLTWYF.

This rearrangement joins TRBV5-1 to TRBJ2-5; TRBD1 or TRBD2 may be the D gene (5 bases each). With 0 bases removed from V and 5 bases from J, the gap between germline ends came to 14 bases. The CDR3 is made up of 15 amino acids. CDR1 and CDR2 from the germline V gene are SGHRS and YFSETQ. CDR3 loop: CASSLGTGTRETQYF. CDR3 coding DNA: TGCGCCAGCAGCTTGGGGACCGGGACCCGGGAGACCCAGTACTTC.

This clonotype occurred once. A read error is possible here, since a much larger clone lies one base away. This chain links TRBV4-1 with TRBJ2-1; 9 bases are shared with TRBD2. Trimming at V came to 4 bases and at J to 13 bases, leaving 11 bases not matched to a gene. The CDR3 runs 14 residues. Looked up from germline, CDR1 is MGHRA and CDR2 is YSYEKL. The chain's CDR3 is CASSPSGDGETQFF. In DNA, the CDR3 is TGCGCCAGCAGCCCTAGCGGGGATGGGGAGACCCAGTTCTTC.

V gene TRBV15 combines with J gene TRBJ1-1; D uncertain. Per germline, CDR1 LNHNV and CDR2 YYDKDF (reference sequence). With 0 bases removed from V and 3 bases from J, the gap between germline ends came to 5 bases. The CDR3 is 13 amino acids. DNA of the CDR3: TGTGCCACCAGCAGAGAGGCGGACACTGAAGCTTTCTTT. It yields the protein CATSREADTEAFF.

The sample holds many counts of this clonotype. The gene calls are TRBV6-6 and TRBJ2-7, with D possibly matching TRBD2 (5 bases). Trimming shortened V by 2 bases and J by 0 bases, and 11 bases separated the two germline ends. CDR1 and CDR2 (germline): MNHNY, SVGAGI (reference sequence). The CDR3 covers 15 residues. This chain's CDR3 is CASSYATGSSYEQYF. CDR3 DNA sequence: TGTGCCAGCAGTTACGCGACGGGAAGCTCCTACGAGCAGTACTTC.

This clonotype was picked up a small number of times. The chain has TRBV7-9 and TRBJ1-1; 9 bases are a match to TRBD1. CDR1 is SEHNR, CDR2 FQNEAQ, per germline (reference sequence). Trimming took 7 bases from V and 5 from J; bases not matched to a gene: 8. CDR3 size: 14 residues. The CDR3 DNA sequence: TGTGCCAGCACGATAACAGGGGGCATGACTGAAGCTTTCTTT. This translates into CASTITGGMTEAFF.

A remark on this clonotype: A single base separates this from a much larger clone, so it may be a read error. Here the CDR3 DNA reads TGCGCCAGCGGCCCAGGGACAGGGGAAAATGAGCAGTTCTTC. Protein product: CASGPGTGENEQFF. The genes are TRBV5-1 and TRBJ2-1; 10 nucleotides align to TRBD1. Losses at the gene ends were 7 bases for V and 7 bases for J; bases not matched to a gene: 8. The CDR3 extends over 14 amino acids. Germline V gene data show CDR1 as SGHRS and CDR2 as YFSETQ.

The gene calls are TRBV5-1 and TRBJ2-7, with 8 bases aligning to TRBD1. V gave up 6 bases and J gave up 5 bases; unmatched junction bases: 1. This CDR3 region has 11 residues. Germline lookup yields CDR1 SGHRS and CDR2 YFSETQ. The CDR3 DNA reads as TGCGCCAGCACAGGGGGCCACGAGCAGTACTTC. Its protein is CASTGGHEQYF.

The chain combines TRBV2 with TRBJ1-2; TRBD1 is a possible D gene (5 bases). This CDR3 comprises 13 residues. CDR1 is SNHLY, CDR2 FYNNEI, per germline. V lost 8 bases and J 5 bases, leaving 15 bases between the germline ends. In DNA, the CDR3 is TGTGCCAGCCGGGGCGGGGCGGTATATGGCTACACCTTC. Its translation: CASRGGAVYGYTF. Combining the CDR3 with reference TRBV2 and TRBJ1-2 gives the whole variable domain EPEVTQTPSHQVTQMGQEVILRCVPISNHLYFYWYRQILGQKVEFLVSFYNNEISEKSEIFDDQFSVERPDGSNFTLKIRSTKLEDSAMYFCASRGGAVYGYTFGSGTRLTVV.

The chain links TRBV6-1 to TRBJ2-5; tentatively, D is TRBD1 or TRBD2 (6 bases each). The CDR3 is made up of 14 amino acids. Per the germline V gene, CDR1 is MNHNS and CDR2 is SASEGT. V was clipped by 3 bases and J by 7 bases, with 15 bases between them. The CDR3 loop reads CASSEPTGRTTQYF. The CDR3 DNA is TGTGCCAGCAGTGAGCCAACAGGGAGGACGACCCAGTACTTC.

The gene calls are TRBV28 and TRBJ1-4; weak D call: TRBD1 (6 bases). CDR3 size: 15 residues. Germline CDR1 MDHEN, CDR2 SYDVKM. Trimming removed 5 bases at V and 8 bases at J, with 18 bases between. The CDR3: CASSPSSGAREKLFF. The DNA for the CDR3 is TGTGCCAGCAGTCCCTCGTCGGGGGCGCGGGAAAAACTGTTTTTT.

This clonotype was counted at least ten times. V and J are TRBV29-1 and TRBJ2-7; D unresolved. V dropped 0 bases and J dropped 7 bases, with 7 bases sitting between them. Germline V gives CDR1 SQVTM, CDR2 ANQGSEA. The CDR3 extends over 11 amino acids. CDR3 bases: TGCAGCGTTGAAGATCTAGGTGAGCAGTACTTC. Its translation: CSVEDLGEQYF.

This clonotype was seen more than once but under ten times. J is TRBJ2-7 and V is TRBV15; D gene unclear. V lost 2 bases, J lost 0 bases, and 11 bases lay in between. The CDR3 is 15 residues long. Germline V gene sequence: CDR1 LNHNV, CDR2 YYDKDF (reference sequence). The CDR3 sequence is CATSRSLSDSYEQYF. The CDR3 DNA sequence: TGTGCCACCAGCAGATCCCTCTCGGACTCCTACGAGCAGTACTTC.

V and J are TRBV12-3 or TRBV12-4 and TRBJ1-1; D is unresolved. Deletions cut 6 bases from V and 0 bases from J, with 11 bases between. This CDR3 region has 14 residues. CDR3 nucleotides: TGTGCCAGCAGCCTCTATCTACTGAACACTGAAGCTTTCTTT. Translation gives CASSLYLLNTEAFF.

The chain is built from TRBV18 and TRBJ2-1; no reliable D call. The J call may be faulty, since TRBJ2-7 better matches the DNA end. The CDR3 extends over 15 amino acids. The V gene's germline CDR1 is KGHSH and CDR2 LQKENI. The DNA for the CDR3 is TGTGCCAGCTCACCAGTTGGCAGCTCCTACAATGAGCAGTACTTC. Encoded protein: CASSPVGSSYNEQYF.

This clonotype was seen a few times. V and J are TRBV4-1 and TRBJ2-1; D is possibly TRBD2 (5 bases). CDR3 length: 16 amino acids. CDR1 and CDR2 from the germline V gene are MGHRA and YSYEKL. Deletions cut 1 base from V and 1 base from J, with 11 bases between. The chain's CDR3 is CASSQGRTGSYNEQFF. CDR3 bases: TGCGCCAGCAGCCAAGGCAGAACGGGGTCCTACAATGAGCAGTTCTTC.

V gene TRBV7-2 combines with J gene TRBJ1-1; a possible D gene is TRBD1 (5 bases). V was cut by 5 bases and J by 0 bases, with 13 bases left in between. The CDR3 extends over 15 amino acids. Germline V gene data show CDR1 as SGHTA and CDR2 as FQGNSA. The CDR3 sequence: CASSLLGHLNTEAFF. In nucleotides, the CDR3 is TGTGCCAGCAGCCTCCTAGGACACCTGAACACTGAAGCTTTCTTT.